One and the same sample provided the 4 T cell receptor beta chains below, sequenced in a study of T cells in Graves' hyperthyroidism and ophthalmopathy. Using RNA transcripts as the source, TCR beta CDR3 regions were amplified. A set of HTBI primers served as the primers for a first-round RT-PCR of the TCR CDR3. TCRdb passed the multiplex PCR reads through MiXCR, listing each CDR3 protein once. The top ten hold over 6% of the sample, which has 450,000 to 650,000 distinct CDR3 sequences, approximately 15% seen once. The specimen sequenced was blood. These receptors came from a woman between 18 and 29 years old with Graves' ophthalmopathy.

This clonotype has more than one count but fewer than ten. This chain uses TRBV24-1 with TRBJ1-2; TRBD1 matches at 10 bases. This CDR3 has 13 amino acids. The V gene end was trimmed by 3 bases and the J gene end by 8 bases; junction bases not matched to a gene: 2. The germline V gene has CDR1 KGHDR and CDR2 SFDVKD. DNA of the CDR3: TGTGCCACCAGTGATACGGGACAGGGGGGCTACACCTTC. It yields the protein CATSDTGQGGYTF.

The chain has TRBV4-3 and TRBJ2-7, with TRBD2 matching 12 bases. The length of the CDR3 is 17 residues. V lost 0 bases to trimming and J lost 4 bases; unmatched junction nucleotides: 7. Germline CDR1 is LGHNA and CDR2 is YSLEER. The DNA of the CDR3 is TGCGCCAGCAGCCAAGAATTCGGGACTAGCGGGCTTTACGAGCAGTACTTC. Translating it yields CASSQEFGTSGLYEQYF.

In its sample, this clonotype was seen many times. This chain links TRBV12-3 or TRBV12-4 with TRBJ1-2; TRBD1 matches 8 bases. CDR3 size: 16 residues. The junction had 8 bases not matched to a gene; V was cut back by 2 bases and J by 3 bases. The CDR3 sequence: CASSLFGRGQDYGYTF. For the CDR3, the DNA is TGTGCCAGCAGTTTATTTGGCAGGGGGCAGGACTATGGCTACACCTTC.

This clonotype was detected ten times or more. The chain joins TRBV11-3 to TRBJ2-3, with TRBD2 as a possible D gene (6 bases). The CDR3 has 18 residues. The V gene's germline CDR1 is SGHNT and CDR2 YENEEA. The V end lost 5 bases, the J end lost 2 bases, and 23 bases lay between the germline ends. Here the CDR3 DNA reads TGTGCCAGCAGCCGCGGGGTCATCTGGGCGGACCACACAGATACGCAGTATTTT. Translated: CASSRGVIWADHTDTQYF. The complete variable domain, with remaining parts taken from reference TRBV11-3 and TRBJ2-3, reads EAGVVQSPRYKIIEKKQPVAFWCNPISGHNTLYWYLQNLGQGPELLIRYENEEAVDDSQLPKDRFSAERLKGVDSTLKIQPAELGDSAVYLCASSRGVIWADHTDTQYFGPGTRLTVL.